This T cell receptor beta chain was obtained from a study of T cell repertoires in cytomegalovirus infection. About the study: An indication of both CMV infection and matching HLA type came from public TCR beta signatures.

Points from the study as a whole: There were HLA-C-restricted CMV-specific TCR beta clonotypes dominating the ex vivo response.

This clonotype was seen a few times. Its matching antigen is unknown. Trimming took off 4 bases at V and 5 bases at J, with 12 bases between the two ends. CDR1 and CDR2 (germline): SQVTM, ANQGSEA. The CDR3 has 12 amino acids. In TCRdb, the reads were re-called with MiXCR into one record per CDR3 protein. The data show 54,000 or so distinct CDR3 sequences, with about a third seen just once and 60% to 80% held by the top ten. The sequencing input was PBMCs, sequenced either directly or after in vitro stimulation (not recorded which). The chain uses TRBV29-1 and TRBJ2-7, with TRBD2 as a possible D gene (6 bases). The clonotype was recovered from a human donor in good health (CMV status not recorded). Some clones in this sample may be carry-over from other donors' samples. The CDR3, as DNA: TGCAGCGTTGGGGGGGACGGGGACGAGCAGTACTTC. Its translation: CSVGGDGDEQYF.